A selection of T cell receptor beta chains follows, all from one sample in a study of blood T cell repertoires in COVID-19. Method: immunoSEQ multiplex PCR; TCRdb's copy keeps in-frame clones and lacks some. This sample yields 95,000 or so clones, of which 79% are seen a single time; 15% to 20% belongs to the top ten. The sequenced material came from peripheral blood. These receptors all stem from a woman over 75 with active or convalescent COVID-19. Each CDR3 is given with its conserved first and last residue. A D gene is named only where the DNA matches it firmly. Some rows have no size entry. The others give once, few or many, or a class for an expanded clone.

>-|TRBV27|TRBJ2-3|-
TGTGCCAGCAGCTCCCCCCGGCAGGCGAGCACAGATACGCAGTATTTT
CASSSPRQASTDTQYF
>-|TRBV27|TRBJ2-5|-
TGTGCCAGCAGTTACTTAGGGGGTCGGGAGACCCAGTACTTC
CASSYLGGRETQYF
>-|TRBV29-1|TRBJ1-2|TRBD1
TGCAGCGTTGAAGGGGACAGGGGAGAGAGTGACGGCTACACCTTC
CSVEGDRGESDGYTF
>-|TRBV5-1|TRBJ1-4|-
TGTGCCAGCAGCCTCGACAGTTTCGGTTCTAATGAAAAACTGTTTTTT
CASSLDSFGSNEKLFF
>-|TRBV7-3|TRBJ2-1|-
TGTGCCAGCAGCTTAAGTACCGGGAGCACTGAGCAGTTCTTC
CASSLSTGSTEQFF
>-|TRBV19|TRBJ1-1|-
TGTGCCAGTAGTATAGGGCAGGTGACCACTGAAGCTTTCTTT
CASSIGQVTTEAFF
>-|TRBV20-1|TRBJ2-3|-
TGCAGTGCTAGTGGGCAGGGCAACACAGATACGCAGTATTTT
CSASGQGNTDTQYF
>few|TRBV5-1|TRBJ2-5|TRBD2
TGTGCCAGCAGCTTGGGAGCGGGAGGGCTGGAGACCCAGTACTTC
CASSLGAGGLETQYF
>-|TRBV19|TRBJ1-1|TRBD1
TGTGCCAGTTCTTCTAGGACAGGGGGTTCTGAAGCTTTCTTT
CASSSRTGGSEAFF
>-|TRBV9|TRBJ2-4|TRBD2
TGTGCCAGCAGCCCCCGAGAGGGACTAGCGGGAGCGGGTAGAAAAAACATTCAGTACTTC
CASSPREGLAGAGRKNIQYF
>-|TRBV4-1|TRBJ2-5|-
TGCGCCAGCAGCCAAGATCCAACTCAAGAGACCCAGTACTTC
CASSQDPTQETQYF
>-|TRBV5-4|TRBJ2-2|-
TGTGCCAGCAGCCTCCCCCAAGCGGGCGCGAACACCGGGGAGCTGTTTTTT
CASSLPQAGANTGELFF
>-|TRBV12-3/TRBV12-4|TRBJ2-1|-
TGTGCCAGCACGCCGAGCTCCTACAATGAGCAGTTCTTC
CASTPSSYNEQFF
>-|TRBV28|TRBJ2-1|TRBD1
TGTGCCAGCAGTTCCGGGACAGACTACAATGAGCAGTTCTTC
CASSSGTDYNEQFF
>-|TRBV6-5|TRBJ2-1|TRBD2
TGTGCCAGCAGTCTCACTAGCGGCTCCTACAATGAGCAGTTCTTC
CASSLTSGSYNEQFF
>-|TRBV6-4|TRBJ2-1|TRBD2
TGTGCCAGCAGTGCAAGCCTAGCGGAGTACAATGAGCAGTTCTTC
CASSASLAEYNEQFF
>-|TRBV9|TRBJ2-5|-
TGTGCCAGCAGCCCTCCGCGTGAAGAGACCCAGTACTTC
CASSPPREETQYF
>-|TRBV5-4|TRBJ2-5|TRBD2
TGTGCCAGCAGCTTGAACGGGCGGGAGGGCGAGACCCAGTACTTC
CASSLNGREGETQYF
>-|TRBV6-5|TRBJ2-1|TRBD2
TGTGCCAGCAGCTTCGGACTAGACAATGAGCAGTTCTTC
CASSFGLDNEQFF
>-|TRBV11-2|TRBJ1-2|TRBD1
TGTGCCAGCAGCTTAGGGAGGCCGACAGGGTGGTACTATGGCTACACCTTC
CASSLGRPTGWYYGYTF
>-|TRBV19|TRBJ1-6|-
TGTGCCAGTAGTTCCGGCCAAGAGGCATCTTCACCCCTCCACTTT
CASSSGQEASSPLHF
>once|TRBV4-1|TRBJ2-4|-
TGCGCCAGCAGCCAAGATCCGTCCGGAAACATTCAGTACTTC
CASSQDPSGNIQYF
>few|TRBV9|TRBJ2-2|-
TGTGCCAGCAATAGCGGATCTAACACCGGGGAGCTGTTTTTT
CASNSGSNTGELFF
>-|TRBV4-1|TRBJ2-7|TRBD2
TGCGCCAGCAGCCAAGAAGAACCGCTCCCCGGGACTAGCGGTTACGAGCAGTACTTC
CASSQEEPLPGTSGYEQYF
>-|TRBV5-1|TRBJ1-1|-
TGTGCCAGCAGCTTGGGAGGGCCGCGGGGCACTGAAGCTTTCTTT
CASSLGGPRGTEAFF
>-|TRBV27|TRBJ2-5|-
TGTGCCAGCAGTTCCCTACCGGGGACCCAGTACTTC
CASSSLPGTQYF
>-|TRBV27|TRBJ2-5|-
TGTGCCAGCAGTTTACAACCCCGATCATACGGAGAGACCCAGTACTTC
CASSLQPRSYGETQYF
>-|TRBV7-8|TRBJ1-2|TRBD1
TGTGCCAGCAGCCCTCGGGACAGATACTATGGCTACACCTTC
CASSPRDRYYGYTF
>few|TRBV7-3|TRBJ2-5|-
TGTGCCAGCAGCTTAAGTCTGGGCGAGACCCAGTACTTC
CASSLSLGETQYF
>-|TRBV6-1|TRBJ2-5|-
TGTGCCAGCAGTGAAGCGGCCGTAGAGACCCAGTACTTC
CASSEAAVETQYF
>-|TRBV7-2|TRBJ1-5|-
TGTGCCAGCAGCTTAGCGGCGGAGGGATTTACGCATTTT
CASSLAAEGFTHF
>-|TRBV6-5|TRBJ1-4|-
TGTGCCAGCAGTTACTCGGGGGGAGCAACTAATGAAAAACTGTTTTTT
CASSYSGGATNEKLFF
>-|TRBV6-6|TRBJ1-5|TRBD1
TGTGCCAGCAGCCGGGACAGGCCTGGAAATCAGCCCCAGCATTTT
CASSRDRPGNQPQHF
>-|TRBV9|TRBJ1-2|TRBD1
TGTGCCAGCAGCGTGGGACAGCGCCCCTATGGCTACACCTTC
CASSVGQRPYGYTF
>-|TRBV3-1/TRBV3-2|TRBJ2-2|-
TGTGCCAGCAGCGTCCTAGGAAGGGGGGAGCTGTTTTTT
CASSVLGRGELFF
>-|TRBV5-1|TRBJ2-5|-
TGCGCCAGCAGCTTCTCAACAGGGTGGCAAGAGACCCAGTACTTC
CASSFSTGWQETQYF
>-|TRBV28|TRBJ2-3|TRBD2
TGTGCCAGCAGTCGATTTTTCGGGACTAGCGGGAGAACTAGCACAGATACGCAGTATTTT
CASSRFFGTSGRTSTDTQYF
>-|TRBV5-1|TRBJ2-3|TRBD1
TGCGCCAGCAGCTTGGCCCAGGGGGTGGGCACAGATACGCAGTATTTT
CASSLAQGVGTDTQYF
>-|TRBV7-3|TRBJ2-6|-
TGTGCCAGCAGCTTAAACAGGGTCTCTGGGGCCAACGTCCTGACTTTC
CASSLNRVSGANVLTF
>-|TRBV14|TRBJ1-2|TRBD1
TGTGCCCCCCGGGACAGTTTCTATGGCTACACCTTC
CAPRDSFYGYTF